The 23 T cell receptor beta chains below were found in one sample sequenced in a study of resident and recirculating memory T cells in vitiligo listed by TCRdb under 2018. Receptor libraries were prepared by the immunoSEQ multiplex PCR assay. This immuneACCESS table, as held by TCRdb, lists in-frame sequences with V and J called but not all clones. Of the missing ones, under half trace to an unresolved V gene in checked studies; the others have no known cause. Here the sample has tens of thousands of clones; just over 90% occur a single time. Clones ranked in the top ten supply more than 4% of the sample. Sequencing was performed on blood. Receptors originate from a male donor with vitiligo.

The V gene is TRBV4-3, the J gene TRBJ2-3, with 10 bases aligning to TRBD2. The CDR3 is 16 residues long. Germline values: CDR1 LGHNA, CDR2 YSLEER. J lost 6 bases, V lost 0 bases, and 6 bases had no gene match. Written as DNA, the CDR3 is TGCGCCAGCAGCCAAGAAGCCAAGCGGGGGGGCGATACGCAGTATTTT. Protein product: CASSQEAKRGGDTQYF.

This chain uses TRBV4-3 with TRBJ2-5, with 11 nucleotides matching TRBD1. The end of the DNA fits TRBJ2-7 better, so the J call may be wrong. CDR1 is LGHNA and CDR2 is YSLEER in the germline V gene. The CDR3 is 15 residues long. Here the CDR3 reads CASSLGQGVSYEQYF. The CDR3 DNA reads as TGCGCCAGCAGCCTGGGACAGGGGGTCTCCTACGAGCAGTACTTC.

The gene calls are TRBV19 and TRBJ2-5; 7 bases fit TRBD2. This CDR3 region has 14 residues. Per the germline V gene, CDR1 is LNHDA and CDR2 is SQIVND (reference sequence). J gave up 1 base and V 2 bases, and 1 base lay outside the gene matches. This chain's CDR3 is CASSISGVQETQYF. CDR3 DNA: TGTGCCAGTAGTATAAGCGGGGTCCAAGAGACCCAGTACTTC.

The chain employs TRBV7-3 and TRBJ2-2; a possible D gene is TRBD1 (6 bases). Germline CDR1 SGHTA, CDR2 FQGTGA. V dropped 4 bases and J dropped 6 bases, with 15 bases sitting between them. CDR3 length: 15 residues. CDR3 sequence (DNA): TGTGCCAGCAGCTCTAATATACAGGGACCCGGGGAGCTGTTTTTT. Protein sequence: CASSSNIQGPGELFF.

This chain uses TRBV10-3 with TRBJ2-1, with 7 bases identical to TRBD2. Unmatched junction bases numbered 3, after V lost 3 bases and J lost 4 bases. This CDR3 has 14 amino acids. Germline V gene data show CDR1 as ENHRY and CDR2 as SYGVKD. The CDR3 loop reads CAISEGGGYNEQFF. In DNA form, the CDR3 reads TGTGCCATCAGTGAAGGCGGGGGTTACAATGAGCAGTTCTTC.

V is TRBV29-1 and J is TRBJ2-3; D perhaps matches TRBD1 (7 bases). CDR3 length: 16 amino acids. Germline V gene data show CDR1 as SQVTM and CDR2 as ANQGSEA. V shed 4 bases and J shed 0 bases, with 17 bases lying between them. Written as DNA, the CDR3 is TGCAGCGTTGCAGGGGGGACCCATTCTAGCACAGATACGCAGTATTTT. It translates to CSVAGGTHSSTDTQYF.

This chain connects TRBV2 to TRBJ1-1; the D gene is possibly TRBD1 (5 bases). V lost 10 bases to trimming and J lost 0 bases, with 18 bases between them. Per germline, CDR1 SNHLY and CDR2 FYNNEI. The CDR3 totals 15 residues. The CDR3 loop is CATPGRGFMNTEAFF. CDR3 nucleotides: TGTGCCACCCCGGGGCGGGGATTCATGAACACTGAAGCTTTCTTT.

This chain's CDR3 is CASDRTVTSYEQYF. For the CDR3, the DNA is TGTGCCAGCGACCGGACAGTTACTTCCTACGAGCAGTACTTC. V is TRBV21-1 and J is TRBJ2-7; the listed D gene, TRBD1, was not tested against the DNA. TRBV21-1 is a pseudogene locus. The CDR3 consists of 14 residues.

The chain combines TRBV9 with TRBJ2-7; D perhaps matches TRBD1 (5 bases). Germline lookup yields CDR1 SGDLS and CDR2 YYNGEE. V lost 0 bases, J lost 5 bases, and 9 bases lay in between. The CDR3 runs to 13 residues. The CDR3 sequence is CASSVAPRDEQYF. The CDR3 coding sequence is TGTGCCAGCAGCGTAGCACCCAGGGACGAGCAGTACTTC.

The V call is TRBV27, the J call TRBJ1-6; D may be TRBD1 (5 bases). The CDR3 length is 16 residues. V lost 6 bases, J lost 5 bases, and 17 bases lay in between. Germline lookup yields CDR1 MNHEY and CDR2 SMNVEV (reference sequence). The DNA of the CDR3 is TGTGCCAGCAGACCATGGGGCCGCGGCGATAATTCACCCCTCCACTTT. Translating it yields CASRPWGRGDNSPLHF.

With regard to this clone: The same CDR3 can be traced to other DNA sequences in this sample. This chain links TRBV6-4 with TRBJ2-3; 9 bases map to TRBD2. The germline V gene has CDR1 MRHNA and CDR2 SNTAGT. V lost 0 bases, J lost 4 bases, and 2 bases stayed unmatched. The CDR3 runs to 15 residues. The CDR3 coding sequence is TGTGCCAGCAGTGACTCTGCGGGGGGGCCAGATACGCAGTATTTT. This gives the protein CASSDSAGGPDTQYF.

This clone was detected only a few times. The chain links TRBV6-4 to TRBJ2-3, with 10 bases that match TRBD1. Losses at the gene ends were 0 bases for V and 6 bases for J; bases not matched to a gene: 3. The length of the CDR3 is 15 residues. The germline gives CDR1 MRHNA, CDR2 SNTAGT. The CDR3 sequence: CASSDSTGGGDTQYF. CDR3 in DNA: TGTGCCAGCAGTGACTCGACAGGGGGCGGGGATACGCAGTATTTT.

The chain carries TRBV10-3 and TRBJ2-3, with D tentatively TRBD1 (6 bases). Trimming took off 3 bases at V and 4 bases at J, with 17 bases between the two ends. CDR3 size: 16 residues. Germline-derived CDR1 and CDR2 are ENHRY and SYGVKD. The CDR3 sequence is CAISEPTTGYADTQYF. The CDR3 coding sequence is TGTGCCATCAGTGAACCTACTACAGGGTATGCAGATACGCAGTATTTT.

The rearrangement links TRBV18 to TRBJ2-1, with 9 bases aligning to TRBD2. The germline V gene has CDR1 KGHSH and CDR2 LQKENI. V shed 4 bases and J 4 bases; nucleotides not matched to a gene: 2. The CDR3 spans 14 residues. CDR3 coding DNA: TGTGCCAGCTCACAGACTAGCGGTTACAATGAGCAGTTCTTC. This translates into CASSQTSGYNEQFF.

The V call is TRBV7-9, the J call TRBJ2-3, with 10 bases fitting TRBD2. The germline gives CDR1 SEHNR, CDR2 FQNEAQ (reference sequence). CDR3 length equals 17 residues. The junction had 5 bases not matched to a gene; V was cut back by 2 bases and J by 0 bases. The CDR3 protein is CASSLPTSGWSTDTQYF. CDR3 DNA sequence: TGTGCCAGCAGCTTACCGACTAGCGGGTGGAGCACAGATACGCAGTATTTT.

The genes are TRBV15 and TRBJ1-1; tentatively, D is TRBD1 (5 bases). The CDR3 is 13 residues long. CDR1 and CDR2 from the germline V gene are LNHNV and YYDKDF (reference sequence). Trimming pared 5 bases from V and 4 bases from J, leaving 11 bases between. CDR3 coding DNA: TGTGCCACCAGCGGGGGGGGGACCACTGAAGCTTTCTTT. It encodes CATSGGGTTEAFF.

The chain joins TRBV7-9 to TRBJ1-2, with unresolved D. The CDR3 is 15 residues long. Germline V CDR1 and CDR2: SEHNR, FQNEAQ (reference sequence). V was trimmed by 5 bases and J by 6 bases, leaving 19 bases between them. In DNA, the CDR3 is TGTGCCAGCAGCCCCCCACCCCGGGATCCCAATGGCTACACCTTC. Its protein product is CASSPPPRDPNGYTF.

The V call is TRBV7-9, the J call TRBJ2-1; D perhaps matches TRBD1 (5 bases). CDR1 and CDR2 (germline): SEHNR, FQNEAQ (reference sequence). V lost 5 bases to trimming and J lost 6 bases, with 23 bases between them. This CDR3 region has 17 residues. The CDR3 nucleotides read TGTGCCAGCAGCGCCCCTGGTACAGGAGTTGGGCCCAATGAGCAGTTCTTC. This encodes CASSAPGTGVGPNEQFF.

This chain's CDR3 is CASSFAGGGNTIYF. For the CDR3, the DNA is TGTGCCAGCAGCTTCGCAGGGGGGGGAAACACCATATATTTT. J is TRBJ1-3 and V is TRBV7-8; 7 nucleotides match TRBD1. V trimming: 3 bases; J trimming: 4 bases; junction bases outside the gene matches: 3. From germline, CDR1 is SGHVS and CDR2 FQNEAQ. The CDR3 has 14 residues.

V and J are TRBV27 and TRBJ2-3, with 9 bases fitting TRBD1. The CDR3 contains 16 residues. Germline V lookup: CDR1 MNHEY, CDR2 SMNVEV (reference sequence). J gave up 2 bases and V 6 bases, and 9 bases lay outside the gene matches. This CDR3 is CASRNAGTGTTDTQYF. As DNA, the CDR3 is TGTGCCAGCAGAAATGCCGGGACAGGGACCACAGATACGCAGTATTTT.

This rearrangement joins TRBV30 to TRBJ2-7; 11 bases map to TRBD2. V shed 4 bases and J 5 bases; nucleotides not matched to a gene: 7. Germline V gives CDR1 GTSNPN, CDR2 SVGIG (reference sequence). The CDR3 runs 14 residues. The DNA of the CDR3 is TGTGCCTGGACTCTAGCGGGGGGCACTCACGAGCAGTACTTC. It translates to CAWTLAGGTHEQYF.

The table lists this clone with a count of one. The chain couples TRBV6-5 to TRBJ2-7, with 11 positions matching TRBD1. V was clipped by 7 bases and J by 3 bases; unmatched bases: 5. The CDR3 length is 14 residues. CDR1 and CDR2 (germline): MNHEY, SVGAGI. The CDR3 loop is CASTPGQGGYEQYF. The DNA for the CDR3 is TGTGCCAGCACCCCGGGACAGGGGGGCTACGAGCAGTACTTC.

This rearrangement joins TRBV9 to TRBJ1-1, with D perhaps matching TRBD1 (5 bases). CDR1 is SGDLS, CDR2 YYNGEE, per germline. The CDR3 loop spans 13 amino acids. The germline V and J ends were trimmed by 0 bases and 7 bases, with 10 bases remaining between them. The CDR3: CASSVGAGNEAFF. CDR3 in DNA: TGTGCCAGCAGCGTAGGTGCAGGGAATGAAGCTTTCTTT.